The 30 T cell receptor beta chains below were found in one sample sequenced in a study of cytomegalovirus exposure and HLA in healthy donors. Researchers ran the PCR with 60 Vbeta and 13 Jbeta primers. Sequencing used immunoSEQ multiplex PCR; TCRdb keeps in-frame clones, though not all of them. The sample consists of about 170,000 clones, roughly 83% of them appearing once. Sample: PBMCs. The receptors stem from a woman between 45 and 60 years old in good health and CMV-seronegative.

The chain couples TRBV30 to TRBJ1-2; D remains unclear. The CDR3 is 13 residues long. The V gene's germline CDR1 is GTSNPN and CDR2 SVGIG (reference sequence). Deletions cut 3 bases from V and 4 bases from J, with 12 bases between. CDR3 in DNA: TGTGCCTGGAGGAGGGCGGTCAGCTATGGCTACACCTTC. This sequence encodes CAWRRAVSYGYTF.

J is TRBJ2-1 and V is TRBV12-5, with 8 bases that match TRBD2. Germline lookup yields CDR1 LGHNT and CDR2 FRNRAP. The V segment lost 1 base and the J segment 5 bases; nucleotides outside the gene matches: 7. The CDR3 extends over 16 amino acids. The CDR3 is CASGLGDGRADNEQFF. In DNA form, the CDR3 reads TGTGCTAGTGGTTTGGGGGACGGGAGGGCCGACAATGAGCAGTTCTTC.

The V gene is TRBV29-1, the J gene TRBJ1-1; a possible D gene is TRBD1 (6 bases). The CDR3 runs to 13 residues. The V end was cut by 7 bases, the J end by 1 base, with 13 bases between. Germline lookup yields CDR1 SQVTM and CDR2 ANQGSEA. The CDR3 nucleotides read TGCAGCGCGCGGGGGGGGCAGAACACTGAAGCTTTCTTT. Translation gives CSARGGQNTEAFF.

The chain joins TRBV18 to TRBJ1-5, with 7 bases identical to TRBD1. This CDR3 spans 15 amino acids. Germline V CDR1 and CDR2: KGHSH, LQKENI. The J segment lost 0 bases and the V segment lost 5 bases, leaving 4 bases of the junction unmatched. Here the CDR3 DNA reads TGTGCCAGCTCATCCGGGACAGCTAGCAATCAGCCCCAGCATTTT. Translating it yields CASSSGTASNQPQHF.

This clone was seen once. The chain joins TRBV7-6 to TRBJ2-7, with TRBD2 matching over 10 bases. The CDR3 spans 15 residues. The V and J ends lost 1 base and 3 bases, in that order; junction bases with no gene match: 3. Germline assignment: CDR1 SGHVS and CDR2 FNYEAQ. The CDR3 loop is CASSLEASGSYEQYF. For the CDR3, the DNA is TGTGCCAGCAGCTTAGAAGCTAGCGGGAGCTACGAGCAGTACTTC.

The chain recombines TRBV7-2 with TRBJ1-4; possibly TRBD1 for D (5 bases). In germline, CDR1 is SGHTA, CDR2 FQGNSA. V dropped 5 bases and J dropped 0 bases, with 7 bases sitting between them. The CDR3 is 14 amino acids. The CDR3 spells CASSRTTTNEKLFF. CDR3 coding DNA: TGTGCCAGCAGCCGGACAACAACTAATGAAAAACTGTTTTTT.

The chain links TRBV2 to TRBJ1-2, with a weak D call TRBD1 (6 bases). The CDR3 consists of 13 residues. Trimming stripped 7 bases from V and 4 bases from J, with 13 bases between. Germline CDR1 SNHLY, CDR2 FYNNEI. CDR3 loop: CASTRTETYGYTF. The CDR3 bases are TGTGCCAGCACCCGGACAGAAACCTATGGCTACACCTTC.

The chain couples TRBV28 to TRBJ2-3; TRBD1 might be the D (6 bases). The ends were cut back, 2 bases at V and 4 bases at J, with 13 bases in the middle. This CDR3 spans 15 amino acids. Looked up from germline, CDR1 is MDHEN and CDR2 is SYDVKM. The CDR3 reads CASSLDRWSPDTQYF. The CDR3 DNA reads as TGTGCCAGCAGTTTAGACAGGTGGTCCCCAGATACGCAGTATTTT. The whole variable domain, filled in from reference TRBV28 and TRBJ2-3, reads DVKVTQSSRYLVKRTGEKVFLECVQDMDHENMFWYRQDPGLGLRLIYFSYDVKMKEKGDIPEGYSVSREKKERFSLILESASTNQTSMYLCASSLDRWSPDTQYFGPGTRLTVL.

For this clone: At the DNA level, this CDR3 is encoded by other sequences in the same sample as well. The chain employs TRBV19 and TRBJ1-4, with TRBD1 identical over 7 bases. Germline trimming cut 6 bases from V and 7 bases from J; bases unmatched to any gene: 8. The CDR3 length is 14 residues. CDR1 LNHDA and CDR2 SQIVND come from the germline V gene (reference sequence). DNA of the CDR3: TGTGCCAGTAGCGTACAGGGGCGGGTTGAAAAACTGTTTTTT. Translating gives CASSVQGRVEKLFF.

V is TRBV6-6 and J is TRBJ2-7; no definite D call. The CDR3 has 12 amino acids. The V end lost 4 bases, the J end lost 6 bases, and 10 bases lay between the germline ends. The germline gives CDR1 MNHNY, CDR2 SVGAGI (reference sequence). CDR3 in amino acids: CASSSLSSEQYF. The CDR3 region has the DNA TGTGCCAGCAGTTCCCTAAGTTCCGAGCAGTACTTC.

This rearrangement joins TRBV19 to TRBJ1-1; D is possibly TRBD1 (5 bases). CDR3 length: 14 residues. The germline V and J ends were trimmed by 5 bases and 3 bases, with 13 bases remaining between them. Germline V gene sequence: CDR1 LNHDA, CDR2 SQIVND (reference sequence). CDR3 residues: CASSADTGHTEAFF. The CDR3 DNA is TGTGCCAGTAGTGCGGACACCGGCCACACTGAAGCTTTCTTT.

This clone has more than one count but fewer than ten. The V call is TRBV5-4, the J call TRBJ2-3, with a tentative D call TRBD2 (7 bases). Germline values: CDR1 SGHNT, CDR2 YYREEE (reference sequence). V lost 4 bases, J lost 3 bases, and 18 bases lay in between. The CDR3 loop spans 16 amino acids. The CDR3 DNA reads as TGTGCCAGCAGCAGGGGGGCGGGAGTAAGGACAGATACGCAGTATTTT. This codes for CASSRGAGVRTDTQYF.

The V and J genes are TRBV19 and TRBJ2-6; D is possibly TRBD1 (6 bases). Trimming cost V 4 bases and J 6 bases, with 19 bases left between them. Per the germline V gene, CDR1 is LNHDA and CDR2 is SQIVND (reference sequence). The CDR3 covers 17 residues. This CDR3 reads CASSTSGVVLVANVLTF. The CDR3 nucleotides read TGTGCCAGTAGTACCTCAGGGGTCGTTCTTGTGGCCAACGTCCTGACTTTC.

The V and J genes are TRBV28 and TRBJ1-2; 7 bases are a match to TRBD1. This CDR3 has 14 residues. J gave up 2 bases and V 5 bases, and 5 bases lay outside the gene matches. CDR1 and CDR2 (germline): MDHEN, SYDVKM. The CDR3 reads CASSTGVRNYGYTF. The DNA for the CDR3 is TGTGCCAGCAGTACAGGGGTTCGGAACTATGGCTACACCTTC.

This sequence joins TRBV7-2 and TRBJ2-3; perhaps TRBD2 as D (5 bases). This CDR3 is built from 18 residues. V dropped 0 bases and J dropped 0 bases, with 16 bases sitting between them. Germline-derived CDR1 and CDR2 are SGHTA and FQGNSA. The chain's CDR3 is CASSLALRGFTSTDTQYF. CDR3 bases: TGTGCCAGCAGCTTAGCGCTCCGCGGGTTCACTAGCACAGATACGCAGTATTTT.

This clone was observed a single time. V is TRBV18 and J is TRBJ2-1; 8 bases line up with TRBD1. The V gene end was trimmed by 2 bases and the J gene end by 10 bases; junction bases not matched to a gene: 7. The CDR3 spans 14 residues. In germline, CDR1 is KGHSH, CDR2 LQKENI. The CDR3: CASSPGGQEAEQFF. As DNA, the CDR3 is TGTGCCAGCTCACCAGGGGGACAGGAGGCCGAGCAGTTCTTC. Using reference TRBV18 and TRBJ2-1 for the parts outside the CDR3, the full variable domain is NAGVMQNPRHLVRRRGQEARLRCSPMKGHSHVYWYRQLPEEGLKFMVYLQKENIIDESGMPKERFSAEFPKEGPSILRIQQVVRGDSAAYFCASSPGGQEAEQFFGPGTRLTVL.

The chain is built from TRBV2 and TRBJ1-1, with TRBD1 identical over 7 bases. Germline V gene lookup returns CDR1 SNHLY and CDR2 FYNNEI. V was clipped by 4 bases and J by 1 base; unmatched bases: 3. The CDR3 covers 14 residues. Here the CDR3 DNA reads TGTGCCAGCAGTGCGCAGGGGGGGAACACTGAAGCTTTCTTT. Residues: CASSAQGGNTEAFF.

Of note for this clone: This sample also contains other DNA sequences that code for the same CDR3. This sequence joins TRBV11-2 and TRBJ1-2, with D unresolved. V dropped 1 base and J dropped 6 bases, with 9 bases sitting between them. Germline lookup yields CDR1 SGHAT and CDR2 FQNNGV. The CDR3 length is 13 residues. In DNA, the CDR3 is TGTGCCAGCAGCTTAGCAGGAAGTGATGGCTACACCTTC. It translates to CASSLAGSDGYTF.

This clone appeared once. V usage is TRBV19 and J usage is TRBJ2-2; 13 nucleotides line up with TRBD2. Germline values: CDR1 LNHDA, CDR2 SQIVND (reference sequence). The CDR3 is 17 amino acids. V dropped 3 bases and J dropped 7; count of bases not matched to a gene: 8. The CDR3 is CASSIQGLAGPGGELFF. The CDR3 nucleotides are TGTGCCAGTAGTATTCAGGGACTAGCGGGGCCCGGCGGGGAGCTGTTTTTT.

J is TRBJ1-2 and V is TRBV10-1; 8 bases match TRBD1. The V gene end was trimmed by 0 bases and the J gene end by 8 bases; junction bases not matched to a gene: 8. Germline CDR1 is WNHNN and CDR2 is SYGVQD (reference sequence). This CDR3 has 15 amino acids. Here the CDR3 reads CASSESRTGPEGYTF. The DNA for the CDR3 is TGCGCCAGCAGTGAGTCGAGGACAGGGCCCGAGGGCTACACCTTC.

This chain links TRBV7-8 with TRBJ1-3; no clear D. The germline V and J ends were trimmed by 5 bases and 0 bases, with 11 bases remaining between them. The CDR3 is made up of 15 amino acids. The germline CDR1 and CDR2 sequences are SGHVS and FQNEAQ. CDR3 sequence: CASSPGTSSGNTIYF. In nucleotides, the CDR3 is TGTGCCAGCAGCCCCGGCACTAGCTCTGGAAACACCATATATTTT. Using reference TRBV7-8 and TRBJ1-3 for the parts outside the CDR3, the full variable domain is GAGVSQSPRYKVAKRGQDVALRCDPISGHVSLFWYQQALGQGPEFLTYFQNEAQLDKSGLPSDRFFAERPEGSVSTLKIQRTQQEDSAVYLCASSPGTSSGNTIYFGEGSWLTVV.

The chain joins TRBV5-1 to TRBJ2-1, with 8 positions matching TRBD2. V trimming: 3 bases; J trimming: 0 bases; junction bases outside the gene matches: 5. Germline values: CDR1 SGHRS, CDR2 YFSETQ. The CDR3 runs to 16 residues. CDR3 in amino acids: CASSWDSGNSYNEQFF. Here the CDR3 DNA reads TGCGCCAGCAGCTGGGATAGCGGGAACTCCTACAATGAGCAGTTCTTC.

This chain joins TRBV28 and TRBJ2-5; D is possibly TRBD1 (5 bases). The end of the DNA fits TRBJ2-7 better, so the J call may be wrong. The V gene's germline CDR1 is MDHEN and CDR2 SYDVKM. The CDR3 has 13 residues. The CDR3 coding sequence is TGTGCCAGCAGTTTTTCAGGGTGGTACGAGCAGTACTTC. Its translation: CASSFSGWYEQYF.

This chain uses TRBV2 with TRBJ2-2; D perhaps matches TRBD2 (7 bases). The CDR3 is 17 residues long. V lost 4 bases to trimming and J lost 5 bases, with 20 bases between them. Germline V gives CDR1 SNHLY, CDR2 FYNNEI. CDR3 loop: CASSGVVLRGPTGELFF. DNA of the CDR3: TGTGCCAGCAGTGGGGTGGTTCTGCGGGGGCCAACCGGGGAGCTGTTTTTT.

J is TRBJ2-1 and V is TRBV5-1; TRBD2 is a possible D gene (7 bases). The CDR3 runs to 14 residues. Germline V gene lookup returns CDR1 SGHRS and CDR2 YFSETQ. V was trimmed by 4 bases and J by 5 bases, leaving 13 bases between them. The CDR3 reads CASSRGAVDNEQFF. As DNA, the CDR3 is TGCGCCAGCAGCCGGGGGGCGGTCGACAATGAGCAGTTCTTC.

CDR3 amino acids: CASSPIDRDTEAFF. CDR3 nucleotides: TGTGCCAGCAGTCCTATCGACAGGGATACTGAAGCTTTCTTT. This sequence joins TRBV25-1 and TRBJ1-1; 7 bases are a match to TRBD1. Unmatched junction bases numbered 8, after V lost 5 bases and J lost 5 bases. Per germline, CDR1 MGHDK and CDR2 SYGVNS. This CDR3 region has 14 residues.

This clone was recorded only once. The gene calls are TRBV19 and TRBJ2-7, with a tentative D call TRBD1 (6 bases). The germline gives CDR1 LNHDA, CDR2 SQIVND (reference sequence). CDR3 length: 14 amino acids. V shed 5 bases and J shed 3 bases, with 14 bases lying between them. This CDR3 is CASSPKQGFYEQYF. Here the CDR3 DNA reads TGTGCCAGTAGTCCTAAACAGGGATTCTACGAGCAGTACTTC.

The chain is built from TRBV29-1 and TRBJ2-7; 7 nucleotides align to TRBD1. CDR3 length: 12 amino acids. V lost 3 bases and J lost 1; bases outside the gene matches: 0. Germline values: CDR1 SQVTM, CDR2 ANQGSEA. CDR3 in DNA: TGCAGCGTTGACAGGGGGTCCTACGAGCAGTACTTC. Its translation: CSVDRGSYEQYF.

The chain combines TRBV19 with TRBJ1-2, with D perhaps matching TRBD1 (5 bases). CDR1 is LNHDA and CDR2 is SQIVND in the germline V gene (reference sequence). V dropped 4 bases and J dropped 3 bases, with 15 bases sitting between them. The CDR3 spans 15 residues. CDR3 nucleotide sequence: TGTGCCAGTAGTACCCTTCAGGCGGGGGACTATGGCTACACCTTC. Its translation is CASSTLQAGDYGYTF.

The V call is TRBV9, the J call TRBJ2-1; 9 bases agree with TRBD2. The trim removed 0 bases at V and 5 bases at J, leaving 15 bases unmatched. CDR1 and CDR2 (germline): SGDLS, YYNGEE. CDR3 length: 19 amino acids. DNA of the CDR3: TGTGCCAGCAGCGTAGGATCGGCGGGGGGGTCCCGGGGGGACAATGAGCAGTTCTTC. Its protein is CASSVGSAGGSRGDNEQFF.